These 28 T cell receptor beta chains were all obtained from the same sample, sequenced in a study of sequential checkpoint blockade in melanoma. The repertoire was sequenced with immunoSEQ multiplex PCR; TCRdb's copy has only in-frame clones and lacks some. The data show 2,000 to 2,500 clones, roughly 17% seen once. Documented treatment: randomized to nivolumab then ipilimumab (arm A) or the reverse (arm B). The specimen was tumor tissue (inferred from file names), collected from a patient given nivolumab and ipilimumab in sequence. The receptors were gathered from a human donor with melanoma.

This clone is termed medium-sized. The V and J genes are TRBV11-3 and TRBJ2-2; a possible D gene is TRBD2 (6 bases). Germline CDR1 SGHNT, CDR2 YENEEA. The V gene lost 4 bases and the J gene lost 1 base, with 19 bases spanning the gap. The CDR3 sequence is 18 residues long. The CDR3 nucleotides are TGTGCCAGCAGCTCCCTTCCCCCGCACGGGGGGAACACCGGGGAGCTGTTTTTT. This gives the protein CASSSLPPHGGNTGELFF.

V and J are TRBV6-8 and TRBJ1-1; no reliable D call. Between the trimmed V and J ends, which lost 5 bases and 1 base, there was a span of 11 bases. The CDR3 consists of 14 residues. The germline V gene encodes CDR1 MNHGY and CDR2 SAAAGT. CDR3 sequence reads: CASSVSRGNTEAFF. In DNA form, the CDR3 reads TGTGCCAGCAGTGTATCCCGGGGGAACACTGAAGCTTTCTTT.

This clone has just a few counts. The CDR3: CASSSGSTNEKLFF. CDR3 DNA: TGCGCCAGCAGCTCAGGGTCGACTAATGAAAAACTGTTTTTT. V gene TRBV5-1 combines with J gene TRBJ1-4; the D gene is possibly TRBD1 (5 bases). CDR3 length: 14 residues. Germline V CDR1 and CDR2: SGHRS, YFSETQ. Trimming left V 3 bases short and J 2 bases short, with 8 bases between.

In its sample, this clone is medium-sized. The chain is built from TRBV11-3 and TRBJ1-2; D ambiguous. The V gene's germline CDR1 is SGHNT and CDR2 YENEEA. The V and J ends lost 3 bases and 5 bases respectively, with 16 bases between them. This CDR3 is 15 amino acids long. The CDR3 sequence: CASSLVGSLRYGYTF. In nucleotides, the CDR3 is TGTGCCAGCAGCTTGGTGGGCAGTTTACGTTATGGCTACACCTTC.

This clone was seen more than once but under ten times. J is TRBJ1-6 and V is TRBV11-3; 7 bases are a match to TRBD1. V trimming: 5 bases; J trimming: 0 bases; junction bases outside the gene matches: 7. CDR1 and CDR2 (germline): SGHNT, YENEEA. The CDR3 consists of 17 residues. DNA of the CDR3: TGTGCCAGCAGCCTGACAGGGTTCGGCTCCTATAATTCACCCCTCCACTTT. Translation gives CASSLTGFGSYNSPLHF.

By sample fraction, this clone is large. The chain combines TRBV6-8 with TRBJ1-2; tentatively, D is TRBD1 (5 bases). This CDR3 has 14 residues. Germline CDR1 reads MNHGY; CDR2 reads SAAAGT. The ends were cut back, 6 bases at V and 6 bases at J, with 17 bases in the middle. CDR3 coding DNA: TGTGCCAGCAGACACCGGAGGGGCTCGGATGGCTACACCTTC. It yields the protein CASRHRRGSDGYTF.

This clone is deemed medium-sized. V is TRBV11-3 and J is TRBJ1-1, with D unresolved. Trimming left V 0 bases short and J 5 bases short, with 13 bases between. CDR3 length: 15 amino acids. Germline assignment: CDR1 SGHNT and CDR2 YENEEA. The CDR3 region is CASSLDLRAATEAFF. The CDR3 bases are TGTGCCAGCAGCTTAGATCTTAGGGCCGCGACTGAAGCTTTCTTT.

This clone was recorded at least ten times. The V and J genes are TRBV11-3 and TRBJ1-6, with no clear D. Per germline, CDR1 SGHNT and CDR2 YENEEA. The CDR3 has 15 residues. V was clipped by 5 bases and J by 7 bases, with 15 bases between them. CDR3 sequence: CASSLSGNRNSPLHF. In DNA form, the CDR3 reads TGTGCCAGCAGCCTGTCGGGTAATAGGAATTCACCCCTCCACTTT.

Written as DNA, the CDR3 is TGCGCCAGCAGCTTGGGACTGATCACAGATACGCAGTATTTT. This sequence encodes CASSLGLITDTQYF. The V and J genes are TRBV5-1 and TRBJ2-3; no clear D gene. V lost 0 bases and J lost 2, with 7 bases in between. CDR1 and CDR2 (germline): SGHRS, YFSETQ. This CDR3 has 14 amino acids.

J is TRBJ2-1 and V is TRBV15; TRBD2 agrees at 7 bases. Germline CDR1 and CDR2: LNHNV and YYDKDF (reference sequence). The CDR3 is 14 residues long. V shed 4 bases, J shed 2 bases, and the junction held 2 bases outside the gene matches. The CDR3 is CATSNGLAYNEQFF. The CDR3, as DNA: TGTGCCACCAGCAACGGACTAGCCTACAATGAGCAGTTCTTC.

This clone was found once. This chain links TRBV19 with TRBJ2-7; D is possibly TRBD1 (6 bases). CDR1 and CDR2 from the germline V gene are LNHDA and SQIVND (reference sequence). This CDR3 has 15 amino acids. The germline V and J ends were trimmed by 0 bases and 6 bases, with 15 bases remaining between them. This CDR3 reads CASSIDTGMIPEQYF. The DNA of the CDR3 is TGTGCCAGTAGTATAGATACAGGGATGATACCCGAGCAGTACTTC.

In DNA, the CDR3 is TGCGCCAGCAGCTTGGTGTCTGGGTATGAAAAACTGTTTTTT. It encodes CASSLVSGYEKLFF. The gene calls are TRBV5-1 and TRBJ1-4; no clear D. Germline V gene data show CDR1 as SGHRS and CDR2 as YFSETQ. The CDR3 length is 14 residues. V was cut by 0 bases and J by 6 bases, with 9 bases left in between.

In DNA form, the CDR3 reads TGTGCCAGCGGAACACAGGGTTTACGTTCCCCCCTCCACTTT. Its translation: CASGTQGLRSPLHF. The chain combines TRBV19 with TRBJ1-6; possible D gene TRBD1, 6 bases. The germline V and J ends were trimmed by 9 bases and 13 bases, with 22 bases remaining between them. Germline V gene data show CDR1 as LNHDA and CDR2 as SQIVND (reference sequence). This CDR3 is built from 14 residues.

J is TRBJ1-4 and V is TRBV15; D call uncertain. V gave up 5 bases and J gave up 4 bases, with 14 bases separating them. Germline V gives CDR1 LNHNV, CDR2 YYDKDF (reference sequence). The CDR3 covers 15 residues. The CDR3 loop reads CATSPRTYLNEKLFF. CDR3 nucleotide sequence: TGTGCCACCAGCCCCCGGACCTACCTTAATGAAAAACTGTTTTTT.

This clone is medium-sized. The chain carries TRBV9 and TRBJ2-5, with D perhaps TRBD2 (6 bases). Between the trimmed V and J ends, which lost 4 bases and 2 bases, there was a span of 18 bases. This CDR3 contains 16 residues. The germline gives CDR1 SGDLS, CDR2 YYNGEE. The CDR3 nucleotides read TGTGCCAGCAGCTCACGGTGGGATCTAGCGCAAGAGACCCAGTACTTC. Encoded protein: CASSSRWDLAQETQYF.

This clone came up once. V and J are TRBV16 and TRBJ2-5, with D perhaps TRBD1 or TRBD2 (5 bases each). V was pared by 4 bases and J by 1 base, with 10 bases between. Germline assignment: CDR1 KGHSY and CDR2 FQNENV. The CDR3 runs 14 residues. CDR3 DNA sequence: TGTGCCAGCAGCCTCGGGGCTGTCCAAGAGACCCAGTACTTC. Protein product: CASSLGAVQETQYF.

This clone was observed a handful of times. The CDR3: CASSYGTGGDEQYF. In DNA, the CDR3 is TGTGCCAGCAGTTACGGGACAGGGGGCGACGAGCAGTACTTC. This chain links TRBV6-8 with TRBJ2-7; 12 positions agree with TRBD1. The germline CDR1 and CDR2 sequences are MNHGY and SAAAGT. The CDR3 loop spans 14 amino acids. The junction had 1 base not matched to a gene; V was cut back by 2 bases and J by 5 bases.

The rearrangement joins TRBV6-8 to TRBJ2-6; a possible D gene is TRBD2 (6 bases). The CDR3 contains 15 residues. Germline V gives CDR1 MNHGY, CDR2 SAAAGT. V lost 4 bases to trimming and J lost 0 bases, with 7 bases between them. The CDR3 spells CASSWGGSGANVLTF. CDR3 in DNA: TGTGCCAGCAGTTGGGGAGGCTCTGGGGCCAACGTCCTGACTTTC.

This clone was observed a few times. The J gene is TRBJ2-3, the V gene TRBV19, with 8 positions matching TRBD2. The CDR3 is 16 amino acids. The V gene end was trimmed by 5 bases and the J gene end by 3 bases; junction bases not matched to a gene: 10. Germline CDR1 LNHDA, CDR2 SQIVND (reference sequence). In nucleotides, the CDR3 is TGTGCCAGTAGTCCCGCTGACGGGGGGGCGACAGATACGCAGTATTTT. Translating gives CASSPADGGATDTQYF.

The gene calls are TRBV19 and TRBJ1-4, with D possibly being TRBD1 (5 bases). From germline, CDR1 is LNHDA and CDR2 SQIVND (reference sequence). This CDR3 region has 15 residues. V was pared by 4 bases and J by 4 bases, with 13 bases between. This chain's CDR3 is CASSTRDPNNEKLFF. CDR3 nucleotide sequence: TGTGCCAGTAGTACCCGGGACCCTAATAATGAAAAACTGTTTTTT.

This clone was seen repeatedly, ten times or more. The chain is built from TRBV11-3 and TRBJ1-2; weak D call: TRBD1 (6 bases). V lost 5 bases, J lost 7 bases, and 20 bases lay in between. Germline CDR1 is SGHNT and CDR2 is YENEEA. The CDR3 has 15 residues. CDR3 amino acids: CASSPTTGPLGGYTF. The CDR3 DNA sequence: TGTGCCAGCAGCCCTACGACAGGACCTCTCGGTGGCTACACCTTC.

This clone is medium-sized by share. The V call is TRBV9, the J call TRBJ1-2; no clear D gene. The germline V gene encodes CDR1 SGDLS and CDR2 YYNGEE. Trimming took 0 bases from V and 1 from J, leaving 13 bases between them. The CDR3 consists of 16 residues. CDR3 coding DNA: TGTGCCAGCAGCGTAGGTTCCTTACAGCTTAACTATGGCTACACCTTC. Translated: CASSVGSLQLNYGYTF.

The chain carries TRBV5-1 and TRBJ1-3; D may be TRBD1 (5 bases). This CDR3 is 15 amino acids long. Between the trimmed V and J ends, which lost 0 bases and 1 base, there was a span of 8 bases. CDR1 is SGHRS, CDR2 YFSETQ, per germline. This chain's CDR3 is CASSLEGRSGNTIYF. CDR3 nucleotide sequence: TGCGCCAGCAGCTTGGAGGGGAGGTCTGGAAACACCATATATTTT.

This clone is labeled as medium-sized. V is TRBV11-3 and J is TRBJ1-3; D gene unclear. Germline loops: CDR1 SGHNT, CDR2 YENEEA. The CDR3 is made up of 16 amino acids. V lost 5 bases and J lost 0, with 14 bases in between. CDR3 coding DNA: TGTGCCAGCAGCGCCTATGGGTCCCGCTCTGGAAACACCATATATTTT. This sequence encodes CASSAYGSRSGNTIYF.

This clone has ten or more counts. V gene TRBV11-3 combines with J gene TRBJ2-1, with TRBD2 identical over 10 bases. The CDR3 sequence is 14 residues long. The ends lost 2 bases at V and 7 bases at J; junction bases unmatched: 2. Per germline, CDR1 SGHNT and CDR2 YENEEA. This chain's CDR3 is CASSLLSGGNEQFF. DNA of the CDR3: TGTGCCAGCAGCTTACTTAGCGGGGGGAATGAGCAGTTCTTC.

This clone is classed as medium-sized. CDR3 amino acids: CASSQDTGAGELFF. The CDR3 nucleotides are TGCGCCAGCAGCCAAGATACAGGCGCCGGGGAGCTGTTTTTT. V and J are TRBV4-1 and TRBJ2-2; tentative D call: TRBD1 (5 bases). The V end was cut by 0 bases, the J end by 6 bases, with 8 bases between. Per germline, CDR1 MGHRA and CDR2 YSYEKL. CDR3 length equals 14 residues.

The table lists this clone with a few counts. The chain joins TRBV6-8 to TRBJ2-7, with D possibly TRBD1 on 5 matching bases. This CDR3 comprises 12 residues. V lost 6 bases and J lost 2, with 8 bases in between. The germline V gene has CDR1 MNHGY and CDR2 SAAAGT. Here the CDR3 DNA reads TGTGCCAGCAGAGCAGGGACCTACGAGCAGTACTTC. Protein product: CASRAGTYEQYF.

This clone has a single count. The J gene is TRBJ1-3, the V gene TRBV15; 7 positions match TRBD1. Trimming took 0 bases from V and 0 from J; bases not matched to a gene: 5. The CDR3 is 17 amino acids. The germline V gene encodes CDR1 LNHNV and CDR2 YYDKDF (reference sequence). CDR3: CATSRESDRVSGNTIYF. The DNA of the CDR3 is TGTGCCACCAGCAGAGAATCCGACAGGGTCTCTGGAAACACCATATATTTT.